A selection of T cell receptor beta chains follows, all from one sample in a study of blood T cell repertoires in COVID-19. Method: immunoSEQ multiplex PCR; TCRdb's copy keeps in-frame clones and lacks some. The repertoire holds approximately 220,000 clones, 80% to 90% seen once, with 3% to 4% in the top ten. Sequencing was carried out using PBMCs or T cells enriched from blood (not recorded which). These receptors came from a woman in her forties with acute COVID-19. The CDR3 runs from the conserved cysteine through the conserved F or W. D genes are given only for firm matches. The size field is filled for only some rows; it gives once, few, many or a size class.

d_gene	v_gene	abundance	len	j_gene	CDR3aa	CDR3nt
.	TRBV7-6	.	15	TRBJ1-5	CASSPGVGGNQPQHF	TGTGCCAGCAGCCCGGGGGTGGGTGGCAATCAGCCCCAGCATTTT
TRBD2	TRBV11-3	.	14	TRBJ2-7	CASSLRTSGSEQYF	TGTGCCAGCAGCTTAAGGACTAGCGGGAGCGAGCAGTACTTC
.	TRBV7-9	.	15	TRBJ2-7	CASSTLGADEIEQYF	TGTGCCAGCAGCACCCTGGGGGCCGACGAGATCGAGCAGTACTTC
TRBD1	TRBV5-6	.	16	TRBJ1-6	CASSLGDSSYNSPLHF	TGTGCCAGCAGCTTAGGGGACAGCTCCTATAATTCACCCCTCCACTTT
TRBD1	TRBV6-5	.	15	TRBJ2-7	CASSLRDRGDYEQYF	TGTGCCAGCAGCCTCCGGGACAGGGGGGACTACGAGCAGTACTTC
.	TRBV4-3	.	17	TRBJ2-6	CASSQGLLGRGANVLTF	TGCGCCAGCAGCCAAGGTCTACTGGGGCGCGGGGCCAACGTCCTGACTTTC
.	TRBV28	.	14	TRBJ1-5	CASSLMRYDQPQHF	TGTGCCAGCAGTTTAATGCGGTATGACCAGCCCCAGCATTTT
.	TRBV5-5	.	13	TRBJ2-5	CASKGTFQETQYF	TGTGCCAGCAAGGGGACTTTCCAAGAGACCCAGTACTTC
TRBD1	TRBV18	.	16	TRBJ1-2	CASSPPGTGSNYGYTF	TGTGCCAGCTCACCACCGGGGACAGGATCTAACTATGGCTACACCTTC
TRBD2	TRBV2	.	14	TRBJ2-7	CASSLAGLSYEQYF	TGTGCCAGCAGTTTAGCGGGGCTCTCCTACGAGCAGTACTTC
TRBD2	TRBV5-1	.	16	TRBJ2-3	CASSTGLAGEGDTQYF	TGCGCCAGCAGCACGGGACTAGCGGGAGAGGGAGATACGCAGTATTTT
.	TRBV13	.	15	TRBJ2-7	CASSTKGGDFNEQYF	TGTGCCAGCAGCACCAAGGGGGGGGATTTCAACGAGCAGTACTTC
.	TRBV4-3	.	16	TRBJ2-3	CASSQDRGGTADTQYF	TGCGCCAGCAGCCAAGATCGGGGCGGGACGGCAGATACGCAGTATTTT
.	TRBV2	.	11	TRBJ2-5	CASRAGETQYF	TGTGCCAGCAGAGCGGGAGAGACCCAGTACTTC
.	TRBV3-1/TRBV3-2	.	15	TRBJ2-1	CASSPGGGSYNEQFF	TGTGCCAGCAGCCCTGGTGGGGGGTCCTACAATGAGCAGTTCTTC
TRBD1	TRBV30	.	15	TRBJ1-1	CAWSPPDRVSSEAFF	TGTGCCTGGAGTCCCCCGGACAGGGTGAGCTCTGAAGCTTTCTTT
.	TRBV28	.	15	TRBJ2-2	CASSPGVLNTGELFF	TGTGCCAGCAGTCCAGGGGTTTTGAACACCGGGGAGCTGTTTTTT
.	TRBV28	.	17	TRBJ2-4	CASSSLDAQLAKNIQYF	TGTGCCAGCAGTTCACTAGACGCGCAATTAGCCAAAAACATTCAGTACTTC
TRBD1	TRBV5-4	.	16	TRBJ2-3	CASSSEPGQGWDTQYF	TGTGCCAGCAGCTCCGAACCGGGACAGGGCTGGGATACGCAGTATTTT
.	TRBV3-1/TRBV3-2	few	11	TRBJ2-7	CASSRQDEQYF	TGTGCCAGCAGCCGTCAGGACGAGCAGTACTTC
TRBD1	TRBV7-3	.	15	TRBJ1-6	CASSFRGQGTSPLHF	TGTGCCAGCAGCTTCAGGGGACAGGGGACTTCACCCCTCCACTTT
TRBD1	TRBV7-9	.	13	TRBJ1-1	CASSFRGHTEAFF	TGTGCCAGCAGCTTTAGGGGGCACACTGAAGCTTTCTTT